This entry concerns a single TCR beta chain. The data derive from a study of blood T cell repertoires in COVID-19. In the study's own analysis: Amplification from reference gene primers served as the basis for estimated nucleated cell counts. Profiled with immunoSEQ multiplex PCR; TCRdb holds only in-frame clones, not every one. V, J and clone size reflect that table, while D and trimming were determined from the DNA. The sample contains around 210,000 clones, 80% to 90% of which appear only once. Trimming took 5 bases from V and 5 from J, leaving 16 bases between them. The CDR3 runs 15 residues. Germline V gene data show CDR1 as SGHVS and CDR2 as FQNEAQ.

The gene calls are TRBV7-8 and TRBJ1-3; D remains ambiguous. The TCR comes from a woman between 70 and 85 years old with acute or convalescent COVID-19. Sequenced: peripheral blood. The CDR3 DNA sequence: TGTGCCAGCAGCCCCCGGAGAGCTCGAAGAAACACCATATATTTT. Translation gives CASSPRRARRNTIYF. Complete variable domain (other parts from reference TRBV7-8 and TRBJ1-3): GAGVSQSPRYKVAKRGQDVALRCDPISGHVSLFWYQQALGQGPEFLTYFQNEAQLDKSGLPSDRFFAERPEGSVSTLKIQRTQQEDSAVYLCASSPRRARRNTIYFGEGSWLTVV.